This entry is about one T cell receptor beta chain. The data originate from a study of T cells in Graves' hyperthyroidism and ophthalmopathy. RNA transcripts served as the template for amplifying TCR beta CDR3 regions. In the first-round RT-PCR of the TCR CDR3, the HTBI primer set was used. TCRdb analysed the multiplex PCR reads with MiXCR anew, one entry per CDR3 protein. Counted here are a few hundred thousand distinct CDR3 sequences, more than 12% occurring once; the ten biggest clones make up about 18%. CDR3 length: 15 amino acids. Trimming removed 2 bases from V and 4 bases from J; junction bases left unmatched: 7. Germline lookup yields CDR1 DFQATT and CDR2 SNEGSKA (reference sequence).

The J gene is TRBJ2-5, the V gene TRBV20-1; 10 bases agree with TRBD2. Sequencing used blood. This TCR came from a woman in her twenties or thirties with Graves' ophthalmopathy. CDR3 sequence: CSARLSGGAGETQYF. CDR3 nucleotides: TGCAGTGCTAGATTGAGCGGGGGGGCAGGAGAGACCCAGTACTTC.